These 20 T cell receptor beta chains share one sample of origin, sequenced in a study of blood T cell repertoires in COVID-19. Assay: immunoSEQ multiplex PCR; the TCRdb copy retains only in-frame clones and omits some. The sample gives roughly 150,000 clones, roughly 85% of which show up once; about 1.9% is in the top ten. Sequencing was performed on peripheral blood. These receptors were collected from a woman older than 75 with acute or convalescent COVID-19.

This clone was recorded only once. The genes are TRBV2 and TRBJ2-7, with 8 bases lining up with TRBD1. Trimming cost V 5 bases and J 3 bases; bases outside gene matches: 3. Germline lookup yields CDR1 SNHLY and CDR2 FYNNEI. There are 13 residues in the CDR3. In DNA, the CDR3 is TGTGCCAGCAGTCCAGGGGGCCGCTACGAGCAGTACTTC. Protein product: CASSPGGRYEQYF.

This clone came up once. The chain recombines TRBV19 with TRBJ1-2, with D hard to call. Germline-derived CDR1 and CDR2 are LNHDA and SQIVND (reference sequence). The CDR3 is 13 residues long. Trimming pared 3 bases from V and 7 bases from J, leaving 12 bases between. CDR3 loop: CASSIQEGGGYTF. CDR3 bases: TGTGCCAGTAGTATTCAGGAGGGCGGTGGCTACACCTTC.

The chain is built from TRBV15 and TRBJ2-3; tentative D call: TRBD2 (6 bases). V was trimmed by 3 bases and J by 8 bases, leaving 18 bases between them. Germline loops: CDR1 LNHNV, CDR2 YYDKDF (reference sequence). The CDR3 spans 15 residues. As DNA, the CDR3 is TGTGCCACCAGCAGCCTCGGGACTTCAATAGGTACGCAGTATTTT. Translating it yields CATSSLGTSIGTQYF.

The chain recombines TRBV4-3 with TRBJ2-7, with D hard to call. Germline CDR1 is LGHNA and CDR2 is YSLEER. V dropped 0 bases and J dropped 3 bases, with 18 bases sitting between them. The CDR3 spans 17 residues. CDR3: CASSQEIMGVKIYEQYF. The CDR3 DNA is TGCGCCAGCAGCCAAGAAATAATGGGCGTGAAGATCTACGAGCAGTACTTC.

The chain couples TRBV19 to TRBJ2-3; D perhaps matches TRBD1 (5 bases). CDR3 length: 13 residues. Germline CDR1 LNHDA, CDR2 SQIVND (reference sequence). The ends were cut back, 7 bases at V and 1 base at J, with 9 bases in the middle. CDR3 nucleotides: TGTGCCAGTAATGTCAGGGGCACAGATACGCAGTATTTT. It codes for CASNVRGTDTQYF.

This chain links TRBV3-1 (or the pseudogene TRBV3-2) with TRBJ1-5; D is unresolved. In germline, CDR1 is LGHDT, CDR2 YNNKEL (reference sequence). V lost 0 bases and J 6 bases, leaving 9 bases between the germline ends. This CDR3 is 14 amino acids long. The CDR3 nucleotides are TGTGCCAGCAGCCAAGAGGCGGCTGGTCAGCCCCAGCATTTT. Protein product: CASSQEAAGQPQHF.

This clone was seen only once. This sample also contains other DNA sequences that code for the same CDR3. The chain recombines TRBV7-2 with TRBJ2-5; TRBD2 matches 10 bases. The CDR3 runs 15 residues. The germline V gene encodes CDR1 SGHTA and CDR2 FQGNSA. The junction had 4 bases not matched to a gene; V was cut back by 5 bases and J by 1 base. The CDR3 protein is CASSPRTSGQETQYF. CDR3 in DNA: TGTGCCAGCAGCCCCCGGACTAGCGGCCAAGAGACCCAGTACTTC.

This clone was seen a single time. The chain links TRBV29-1 to TRBJ2-1; 10 positions agree with TRBD2. V lost 3 bases to trimming and J lost 4 bases; unmatched junction nucleotides: 9. CDR3 length: 16 amino acids. Per the germline V gene, CDR1 is SQVTM and CDR2 is ANQGSEA. As DNA, the CDR3 is TGCAGCGTTGAGGCCCGACTAGCGGGTAATTACAATGAGCAGTTCTTC. It yields the protein CSVEARLAGNYNEQFF.

The CDR3, as DNA: TGTGCCAGCAGCTTGGGGGGACTAGCGGGATTTGCCGAGCAGTTCTTC. Translated, it gives CASSLGGLAGFAEQFF. The chain combines TRBV5-4 with TRBJ2-1; 13 nucleotides match TRBD2. Per germline, CDR1 SGHNT and CDR2 YYREEE (reference sequence). There are 16 residues in the CDR3. Trimming at V came to 0 bases and at J to 10 bases, leaving 7 bases not matched to a gene. The full variable domain, completed using reference TRBV5-4 and TRBJ2-1, is ETGVTQSPTHLIKTRGQQVTLRCSSQSGHNTVSWYQQALGQGPQFIFQYYREEENGRGNFPPRFSGLQFPNYSSELNVNALELDDSALYLCASSLGGLAGFAEQFFGPGTRLTVL.

The rearrangement links TRBV4-3 to TRBJ1-3; no clear D gene. V was clipped by 5 bases and J by 2 bases, with 7 bases between them. The CDR3 totals 13 residues. Germline V lookup: CDR1 LGHNA, CDR2 YSLEER. CDR3 DNA sequence: TGCGCCAGCAGCGCGTCTACTGGAAACACCATATATTTT. It codes for CASSASTGNTIYF.

CDR3 in amino acids: CASSLTGASGNTIYF. As DNA, the CDR3 is TGTGCCAGCAGCTTAACTGGGGCATCCGGAAACACCATATATTTT. This chain joins TRBV7-9 and TRBJ1-3; D is perhaps TRBD1 (5 bases). The CDR3 loop spans 15 amino acids. CDR1 is SEHNR, CDR2 FQNEAQ, per germline (reference sequence). Trimming took 2 bases from V and 4 from J, leaving 12 bases between them.

This chain uses TRBV28 with TRBJ1-1; D gene ambiguous. Germline V gene data show CDR1 as MDHEN and CDR2 as SYDVKM. V was shortened by 8 bases and J by 1 base, with 11 bases between the two germline ends. The CDR3 is 13 amino acids. CDR3 DNA sequence: TGTGCCAGCGGACTAACAGCGAACACTGAAGCTTTCTTT. As protein: CASGLTANTEAFF.

The rearrangement links TRBV7-9 to TRBJ2-5; perhaps TRBD1 as D (6 bases). V was cut by 1 base and J by 7 bases, with 10 bases left in between. The germline gives CDR1 SEHNR, CDR2 FQNEAQ (reference sequence). This CDR3 spans 13 amino acids. In DNA form, the CDR3 reads TGTGCCAGCAGCTTAGACAGGGTCGGGACCCAGTACTTC. Encoded protein: CASSLDRVGTQYF.

This rearrangement joins TRBV4-1 to TRBJ1-4, with D possibly matching TRBD1 (5 bases). Germline loops: CDR1 MGHRA, CDR2 YSYEKL. The CDR3 has 14 residues. Trimming removed 7 bases from V and 0 bases from J, with 9 bases in between. DNA of the CDR3: TGCGCCAGCACCACAGGCGCAACTAATGAAAAACTGTTTTTT. Residues: CASTTGATNEKLFF.

The sample holds one count of this clone. The chain combines TRBV5-1 with TRBJ2-7; a possible D gene is TRBD1 (5 bases). Germline CDR1 SGHRS, CDR2 YFSETQ. This CDR3 has 15 amino acids. Between the trimmed V and J ends, which lost 1 base and 6 bases, there was a span of 17 bases. CDR3 amino acids: CASSLTGAVWGEQYF. The DNA for the CDR3 is TGCGCCAGCAGCTTGACAGGCGCTGTTTGGGGCGAGCAGTACTTC.

This chain connects TRBV6-5 to TRBJ2-7; D may be TRBD1 (6 bases). CDR1 and CDR2 (germline): MNHEY, SVGAGI. Trimming cost V 8 bases and J 0 bases, with 14 bases left between them. The CDR3 is 14 residues long. The CDR3 loop is CASGDTSHSYEQYF. The CDR3 bases are TGTGCCAGCGGGGACACCTCCCACTCCTACGAGCAGTACTTC.

V usage is TRBV3-1 (or the pseudogene TRBV3-2) and J usage is TRBJ2-7, with unresolved D. Germline CDR1 and CDR2: LGHDT and YNNKEL (reference sequence). V was shortened by 0 bases and J by 9 bases, with 6 bases between the two germline ends. This CDR3 region has 11 residues. The CDR3 region has the DNA TGTGCCAGCAGCCAAGATAGAGTGCAGTACTTC. Translating gives CASSQDRVQYF.

The chain combines TRBV29-1 with TRBJ1-2; D not resolved. This CDR3 is 14 amino acids long. The germline V and J ends were trimmed by 2 bases and 4 bases, with 14 bases remaining between them. Per germline, CDR1 SQVTM and CDR2 ANQGSEA. CDR3 nucleotides: TGCAGCGTTGAACTCTTCCCGGGATCCTATGGCTACACCTTC. It yields the protein CSVELFPGSYGYTF.

This clone was picked up a small number of times. The gene calls are TRBV30 and TRBJ1-2; no definite D call. Trimming removed 1 base from V and 8 bases from J, with 17 bases in between. The CDR3 loop spans 14 amino acids. Looked up from germline, CDR1 is GTSNPN and CDR2 is SVGIG (reference sequence). The chain's CDR3 is CAWSAPPRAMGYTF. DNA for the CDR3: TGTGCCTGGAGTGCCCCCCCACGAGCTATGGGCTACACCTTC.

This clone was seen only once. CDR3 residues: CASSVGRGTEAFF. DNA for the CDR3: TGTGCCAGCAGCGTGGGCAGGGGAACTGAAGCTTTCTTT. The rearrangement uses TRBV7-2 and TRBJ1-1, with D possibly matching TRBD1 (6 bases). Trimming shortened V by 5 bases and J by 5 bases, and 12 bases separated the two germline ends. CDR1 SGHTA and CDR2 FQGNSA come from the germline V gene. The CDR3 has 13 residues. Based on the CDR3 plus reference TRBV7-2 and TRBJ1-1, the full variable domain is GAGVSQSPSNKVTEKGKDVELRCDPISGHTALYWYRQSLGQGLEFLIYFQGNSAPDKSGLPSDRFSAERTGGSVSTLTIQRTQQEDSAVYLCASSVGRGTEAFFGQGTRLTVV.